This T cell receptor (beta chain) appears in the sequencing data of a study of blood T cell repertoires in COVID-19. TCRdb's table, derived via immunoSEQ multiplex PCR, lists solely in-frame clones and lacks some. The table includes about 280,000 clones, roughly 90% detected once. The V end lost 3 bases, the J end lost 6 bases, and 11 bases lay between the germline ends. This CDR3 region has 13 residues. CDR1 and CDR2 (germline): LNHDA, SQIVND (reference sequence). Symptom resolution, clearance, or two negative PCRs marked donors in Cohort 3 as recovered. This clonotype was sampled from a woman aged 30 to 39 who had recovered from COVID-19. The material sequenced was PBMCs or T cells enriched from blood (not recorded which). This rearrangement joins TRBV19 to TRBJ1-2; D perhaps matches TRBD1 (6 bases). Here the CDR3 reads CASSIWTENGYTF. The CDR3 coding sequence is TGTGCCAGTAGTATCTGGACAGAAAATGGCTACACCTTC.